The subject of this entry is one T cell receptor (beta chain). The data originate from a study of tumor-infiltrating lymphocytes in oesophageal squamous cell carcinoma. MiXCR was run by TCRdb on the PCR reads, yielding one entry per CDR3 protein. The repertoire holds roughly 20,000 distinct CDR3 sequences, with 35% to 50% as singletons. The sequencing input was normal esophageal tissue next to the tumor. This clonotype was sampled from a male donor with esophageal squamous cell carcinoma.

The CDR3 DNA reads TGTGCCAGCAGCTTAGGGCGGGGAAGAAGGACAGATACGCAGTATTTT. Protein sequence: CASSLGRGRRTDTQYF. The rearrangement joins TRBV7-9 to TRBJ2-3; TRBD2 might be the D (6 bases). The ends were cut back, 1 base at V and 3 bases at J, with 14 bases in the middle. The CDR3 covers 16 residues. The germline CDR1 and CDR2 sequences are SEHNR and FQNEAQ (reference sequence).